A single sample is the source of the 19 T cell receptor beta chains below, sequenced in a study of Ad26.COV2.S vaccination and SARS-CoV-2 variants. Treatment of the sample: approximately 18 received Ad26.COV2.S at low or high dose, single or two shots; about 5 received placebo; per-sample allocation not given. Sampling occurred on day 63 after the first vaccine or placebo injection. Sequenced by immunoSEQ multiplex PCR; TCRdb stores in-frame clones only, minus some. Of over 400,000 clones detected, over 80% appear once; the ten largest clones hold less than 2%. The sequencing used peripheral blood, collected in a trial of Ad26.COV2.S vaccine versus placebo. Receptor source: a person between 18 and 60 years old who received the Ad26.COV2.S COVID-19 vaccine or a placebo.

The gene calls are TRBV28 and TRBJ2-2; maybe TRBD1 (6 bases). CDR1 MDHEN and CDR2 SYDVKM come from the germline V gene. This CDR3 has 15 residues. The ends were cut back, 2 bases at V and 4 bases at J, with 11 bases in the middle. In DNA form, the CDR3 reads TGTGCCAGCAGTTTAGACAGGTTTCGCACCGGGGAGCTGTTTTTT. Translated: CASSLDRFRTGELFF. The entire variable domain, with the rest obtained from reference TRBV28 and TRBJ2-2, is as follows: DVKVTQSSRYLVKRTGEKVFLECVQDMDHENMFWYRQDPGLGLRLIYFSYDVKMKEKGDIPEGYSVSREKKERFSLILESASTNQTSMYLCASSLDRFRTGELFFGEGSRLTVL.

The CDR3 loop is CASSLTVSEQYF. The CDR3 DNA is TGTGCCAGCAGTTTGACGGTTTCCGAGCAGTACTTC. The chain employs TRBV27 and TRBJ2-7, with D uncertain. V was pared by 3 bases and J by 6 bases, with 9 bases between. Germline V gene sequence: CDR1 MNHEY, CDR2 SMNVEV (reference sequence). The CDR3 totals 12 residues.

This chain links TRBV5-4 with TRBJ2-3; 9 nucleotides match TRBD1. Germline CDR1 SGHNT, CDR2 YYREEE (reference sequence). V was pared by 4 bases and J by 1 base, with 4 bases of the junction left unmatched. This CDR3 is built from 15 residues. The CDR3 loop is CASSVGQGRTDTQYF. In nucleotides, the CDR3 is TGTGCCAGCAGCGTAGGACAGGGGCGCACAGATACGCAGTATTTT.

This rearrangement joins TRBV30 to TRBJ2-5; perhaps D is TRBD1 or TRBD2 (6 bases each). Germline lookup yields CDR1 GTSNPN and CDR2 SVGIG (reference sequence). The CDR3 has 11 residues. V dropped 8 bases and J dropped 4 bases, with 11 bases sitting between them. CDR3 DNA sequence: TGTGCCGGCGGGACAATAGAGACCCAGTACTTC. As protein: CAGGTIETQYF.

The chain couples TRBV28 to TRBJ1-5; D is undetermined. The V gene lost 3 bases and the J gene lost 0 bases, with 12 bases spanning the gap. Germline CDR1 MDHEN, CDR2 SYDVKM. This CDR3 is 16 amino acids long. CDR3 loop: CASSFSGGYSNQPQHF. Written as DNA, the CDR3 is TGTGCCAGCAGTTTTTCGGGCGGCTATAGCAATCAGCCCCAGCATTTT.

This clone was recorded once. The rearrangement joins TRBV19 to TRBJ1-2, with unresolved D. The V end was cut by 8 bases, the J end by 4 bases, with 17 bases between. The CDR3 is made up of 14 amino acids. CDR1 is LNHDA, CDR2 SQIVND, per germline (reference sequence). CDR3 in amino acids: CASALAAGGYGYTF. For the CDR3, the DNA is TGTGCCAGTGCCCTGGCGGCAGGTGGCTATGGCTACACCTTC. Using reference TRBV19 and TRBJ1-2 for the parts outside the CDR3, the full variable domain is DGGITQSPKYLFRKEGQNVTLSCEQNLNHDAMYWYRQDPGQGLRLIYYSQIVNDFQKGDIAEGYSVSREKKESFPLTVTSAQKNPTAFYLCASALAAGGYGYTFGSGTRLTVV.

This clone was seen at least ten times. The chain couples TRBV28 to TRBJ2-7; 9 nucleotides line up with TRBD1. The trim removed 8 bases at V and 0 bases at J, leaving 20 bases unmatched. The CDR3 loop spans 19 amino acids. Germline lookup yields CDR1 MDHEN and CDR2 SYDVKM. CDR3 region: CASPWGGTGSLAASYEQYF. CDR3 nucleotides: TGTGCCAGCCCCTGGGGGGGGACAGGGAGTCTAGCGGCCTCCTACGAGCAGTACTTC.

This clone has only one observation. The CDR3 sequence: CASSDTDTQYF. CDR3 bases: TGTGCCAGCAGTGACACAGATACGCAGTATTTT. The V gene is TRBV27, the J gene TRBJ2-3; D ambiguous. Germline V lookup: CDR1 MNHEY, CDR2 SMNVEV (reference sequence). This CDR3 is built from 11 residues. Trimming stripped 5 bases from V and 2 bases from J, with 2 bases between.

The rearrangement links TRBV5-6 to TRBJ1-2; D unclear. With 0 bases removed from V and 4 bases from J, the gap between germline ends came to 19 bases. The CDR3 covers 17 residues. CDR1 SGHDT and CDR2 YYEEEE come from the germline V gene. CDR3 region: CASSLGVGYLSPYGYTF. The CDR3 bases are TGTGCCAGCAGCTTGGGGGTAGGGTATTTGTCCCCCTATGGCTACACCTTC.

V is TRBV2 and J is TRBJ2-3; TRBD1 or TRBD2 may be the D gene (6 bases each). The CDR3 runs to 14 residues. Looked up from germline, CDR1 is SNHLY and CDR2 is FYNNEI. V gave up 8 bases and J gave up 6 bases, with 18 bases separating them. CDR3 sequence: CASELRGAADTQYF. DNA of the CDR3: TGTGCCAGCGAGCTTAGGGGGGCGGCGGATACGCAGTATTTT.

In nucleotides, the CDR3 is TGTGCCAGCAGCCAACTTTGGGATTCTACCAATGAGCAGTTCTTC. Its protein is CASSQLWDSTNEQFF. The chain employs TRBV11-2 and TRBJ2-1; the D is unclear. This CDR3 has 15 amino acids. The germline V gene encodes CDR1 SGHAT and CDR2 FQNNGV. V was pared by 5 bases and J by 6 bases, with 17 bases between.

The rearrangement links TRBV6-5 to TRBJ2-7; 9 nucleotides agree with TRBD1. Trimming took 5 bases from V and 3 from J; bases not matched to a gene: 5. CDR1 and CDR2 (germline): MNHEY, SVGAGI. The CDR3 loop spans 14 amino acids. CDR3 coding DNA: TGTGCCAGCAGTAATCCGGGACAGGGCTACGAGCAGTACTTC. Protein: CASSNPGQGYEQYF.

J is TRBJ1-1 and V is TRBV4-3; D unclear. The CDR3 runs to 14 residues. The germline CDR1 and CDR2 sequences are LGHNA and YSLEER. Trimming took off 1 base at V and 3 bases at J, with 9 bases between the two ends. CDR3 in amino acids: CASSQGTRDTEAFF. The CDR3 DNA reads as TGCGCCAGCAGCCAAGGAACCCGTGACACTGAAGCTTTCTTT.

CDR3 nucleotides: TGTGCCAGCAGACTTAATCAGCCCCAGCATTTT. The encoded protein is CASRLNQPQHF. The chain recombines TRBV6-6 with TRBJ1-5; D remains unclear. Trimming stripped 6 bases from V and 4 bases from J, with 4 bases between. In germline, CDR1 is MNHNY, CDR2 SVGAGI (reference sequence). This CDR3 is built from 11 residues.

This clone was seen a single time. The chain has TRBV6-2 or TRBV6-3 and TRBJ1-3; D gene unclear. Trimming shortened V by 0 bases and J by 4 bases, and 10 bases separated the two germline ends. CDR1 and CDR2 from the germline V gene are MNHEY and SVGEGT. The CDR3 runs to 15 residues. This chain's CDR3 is CASSYSTRGGNTIYF. CDR3 coding DNA: TGTGCCAGCAGTTACTCGACGAGAGGAGGAAACACCATATATTTT.

The chain couples TRBV2 to TRBJ1-4; 7 bases line up with TRBD1. There are 15 residues in the CDR3. J was trimmed by 0 bases and V by 3 bases; bases with no gene match: 1. Germline values: CDR1 SNHLY, CDR2 FYNNEI. Here the CDR3 DNA reads TGTGCCAGCAGTGAGCAGGGGGCAACTAATGAAAAACTGTTTTTT. This gives the protein CASSEQGATNEKLFF.

The CDR3 region is CASSLVSGGGNTIYF. The CDR3 DNA sequence: TGTGCCAGCAGCTTGGTTTCAGGGGGCGGAAACACCATATATTTT. This chain joins TRBV7-2 and TRBJ1-3, with TRBD1 matching over 8 bases. V was clipped by 3 bases and J by 4 bases; unmatched bases: 5. Germline V gene lookup returns CDR1 SGHTA and CDR2 FQGNSA. CDR3 length: 15 residues.

This chain links TRBV10-3 with TRBJ1-5; D may be TRBD1 (5 bases). The germline V and J ends were trimmed by 2 bases and 2 bases, with 22 bases remaining between them. The CDR3 has 19 residues. Germline-derived CDR1 and CDR2 are ENHRY and SYGVKD. DNA for the CDR3: TGTGCCATCAGTGAGAGGGGACCGGGAAATTCTGGCCGCAATCAGCCCCAGCATTTT. Translating gives CAISERGPGNSGRNQPQHF.

The CDR3 is CASSQVPGELFF. CDR3 coding DNA: TGTGCCAGCAGCCAAGTCCCCGGGGAGCTGTTTTTT. The rearrangement uses TRBV3-1 (or the pseudogene TRBV3-2) and TRBJ2-2; D remains unclear. Trimming removed 1 base from V and 6 bases from J, with 3 bases in between. This CDR3 contains 12 residues. The germline gives CDR1 LGHDT, CDR2 YNNKEL (reference sequence).